This TCR beta chain was captured by sequencing in a study of CD8+ T cells in alopecia areata. Overall study context: Severity scores in treated patients reflected the percentage of scalp affected.

The CDR3 extends over 14 amino acids. Germline V gives CDR1 SNHLY, CDR2 FYNNEI. Trimming took 9 bases from V and 4 from J, leaving 13 bases between them. As concerns this clone: What it binds is not known.

cDNA serving as the sequencing template came from extracted, reverse transcribed RNA. TCRdb's copy holds only in-frame clones and misses some; the assay was immunoSEQ multiplex PCR. The table records about 190,000 clones, less than 70% of them present only once. Treatment defined: oral pan-JAK inhibitor, 5-10 mg twice daily. Study findings and constraints: Researchers report lesional scalp, most notably alopecia totalis/universalis, outstripped normal scalp in clonality. Scalp sequencing also captures normal skin's resident alphabeta T cells.

This sequence joins TRBV2 and TRBJ2-6, with D perhaps assigned TRBD1 or TRBD2 (6 bases each). The sequenced sample was CD4+ T cells sorted from blood, obtained at week 49, from a patient treated with tofacitinib. This TCR derives from a human donor with alopecia areata. The CDR3 protein is CARGGGPGANVLTF. CDR3 bases: TGTGCCAGAGGAGGGGGTCCCGGGGCCAACGTCCTGACTTTC.